The 12 T cell receptor beta chains in this list originate from one sample, sequenced in a study of shared clonotypes between healthy human individuals. The repertoire was sequenced with immunoSEQ multiplex PCR; TCRdb's copy has only in-frame clones and lacks some. This sample has 2,100,000 or so clones, with approximately 96% found just once. Sample: naive CD4+ T cells sorted from blood. As to subset: CD45RA+ positively selected. Receptors were obtained from a man aged 18 to 30 in good health.

This clone was observed a single time. This chain joins TRBV28 and TRBJ2-1; 10 bases map to TRBD2. The CDR3 is made up of 15 amino acids. Germline CDR1 MDHEN, CDR2 SYDVKM. V was clipped by 3 bases and J by 8 bases; unmatched bases: 7. CDR3 region: CASSLASGGSDEQFF. The CDR3 DNA follows: TGTGCCAGCAGTTTGGCTAGCGGGGGAAGCGATGAGCAGTTCTTC.

About this clone itself: This same CDR3 is encoded by further DNA sequences in the sample. The genes are TRBV7-2 and TRBJ1-1, with a possible D match to TRBD1 (5 bases). CDR1 is SGHTA, CDR2 FQGNSA, per germline. The CDR3 loop spans 14 amino acids. Trimming took 3 bases from V and 0 from J, leaving 8 bases between them. CDR3: CASSFLTVNTEAFF. In DNA form, the CDR3 reads TGTGCCAGCAGCTTCTTGACAGTGAACACTGAAGCTTTCTTT.

V is TRBV6-6 and J is TRBJ1-1, with D unclear. V was trimmed by 10 bases and J by 1 base, leaving 7 bases between them. The CDR3 runs 11 residues. CDR1 and CDR2 (germline): MNHNY, SVGAGI (reference sequence). The CDR3 sequence is CAILGNTEAFF. CDR3 sequence (DNA): TGTGCCATCCTAGGGAACACTGAAGCTTTCTTT.

This rearrangement joins TRBV2 to TRBJ1-4; 7 bases are shared with TRBD1. The germline V gene has CDR1 SNHLY and CDR2 FYNNEI. Trimming at V came to 6 bases and at J to 8 bases, leaving 12 bases not matched to a gene. The CDR3 has 15 amino acids. The chain's CDR3 is CASRGDRVGNEKLFF. The CDR3 DNA reads TGTGCCAGCAGGGGAGACAGGGTTGGAAACGAAAAACTGTTTTTT.

The chain employs TRBV11-2 and TRBJ1-2; TRBD1 agrees at 10 bases. Losses at the gene ends were 5 bases for V and 4 bases for J; bases not matched to a gene: 7. Germline CDR1 is SGHAT and CDR2 is FQNNGV. CDR3 length: 15 amino acids. DNA of the CDR3: TGTGCCAGCAGCCTCGGACAGGGGGGAAGCTATGGCTACACCTTC. This gives the protein CASSLGQGGSYGYTF.

A single count supports this clone. The chain is built from TRBV7-9 and TRBJ1-5; tentatively, D is TRBD1 (6 bases). Germline V gene lookup returns CDR1 SEHNR and CDR2 FQNEAQ (reference sequence). This CDR3 region has 15 residues. V was pared by 1 base and J by 11 bases, with 18 bases between. The CDR3 spells CASSLEGQAIVTQHF. The CDR3 DNA reads TGTGCCAGCAGCTTAGAGGGACAAGCGATAGTGACCCAGCATTTT.

V usage is TRBV5-1 and J usage is TRBJ2-7, with TRBD2 as a possible D gene (6 bases). This CDR3 region has 15 residues. CDR1 is SGHRS, CDR2 YFSETQ, per germline. Trimming took off 0 bases at V and 3 bases at J, with 13 bases between the two ends. In DNA, the CDR3 is TGCGCCAGCAGCTTGGGGACTACAAGTTACTACGAGCAGTACTTC. Protein: CASSLGTTSYYEQYF.

Turning to this clone: This specimen includes other DNA sequences encoding the same CDR3. V gene TRBV7-2 combines with J gene TRBJ2-5, with 7 bases fitting TRBD2. The germline V gene encodes CDR1 SGHTA and CDR2 FQGNSA. V lost 4 bases to trimming and J lost 2 bases; unmatched junction nucleotides: 4. CDR3 length equals 14 residues. The CDR3, as DNA: TGTGCCAGCAGCTCCGGGACTACACAAGAGACCCAGTACTTC. This sequence encodes CASSSGTTQETQYF.

This clone appeared once. CDR3 sequence: CASSLEGQGALEQFF. The CDR3 coding sequence is TGCGCCAGCAGCTTGGAGGGACAGGGGGCATTAGAGCAGTTCTTC. V usage is TRBV5-1 and J usage is TRBJ2-1; TRBD1 agrees at 12 bases. Per germline, CDR1 SGHRS and CDR2 YFSETQ. The CDR3 covers 15 residues. Germline trimming cut 0 bases from V and 10 bases from J; bases unmatched to any gene: 5.

As concerns this clone: Its ends do not fully match the called genes, so a read error is possible. The V call is TRBV7-7, the J call TRBJ1-2; 10 nucleotides align to TRBD1. There are 16 residues in the CDR3. Germline V lookup: CDR1 SSHAT, CDR2 FNYEAQ (reference sequence). The CDR3 DNA reads as TGTGCTAGCAGCTCCCAACCCGGGACAGGGGACTATGGCTACACCTTC. It yields the protein CASSSQPGTGDYGYTF.

Comment on this clone: Other nucleotide sequences in the sample specify the same CDR3. The V call is TRBV19, the J call TRBJ2-2; unclear D gene. CDR1 is LNHDA, CDR2 SQIVND, per germline (reference sequence). The ends were cut back, 0 bases at V and 7 bases at J, with 3 bases in the middle. CDR3 length: 12 amino acids. The DNA of the CDR3 is TGTGCCAGTAGTATAGAGAGCGGGGAGCTGTTTTTT. Translated: CASSIESGELFF. Full variable domain (missing parts from reference TRBV19 and TRBJ2-2): DGGITQSPKYLFRKEGQNVTLSCEQNLNHDAMYWYRQDPGQGLRLIYYSQIVNDFQKGDIAEGYSVSREKKESFPLTVTSAQKNPTAFYLCASSIESGELFFGEGSRLTVL.

In regard to this clone: Other DNA variants within this sample encode the same CDR3. This chain joins TRBV19 and TRBJ2-2, with D uncertain. V gave up 1 base and J gave up 0 bases, with 3 bases separating them. Germline V gene lookup returns CDR1 LNHDA and CDR2 SQIVND (reference sequence). CDR3 length equals 14 residues. CDR3 nucleotide sequence: TGTGCCAGTAGTATAGGTCCGAACACCGGGGAGCTGTTTTTT. Residues: CASSIGPNTGELFF.